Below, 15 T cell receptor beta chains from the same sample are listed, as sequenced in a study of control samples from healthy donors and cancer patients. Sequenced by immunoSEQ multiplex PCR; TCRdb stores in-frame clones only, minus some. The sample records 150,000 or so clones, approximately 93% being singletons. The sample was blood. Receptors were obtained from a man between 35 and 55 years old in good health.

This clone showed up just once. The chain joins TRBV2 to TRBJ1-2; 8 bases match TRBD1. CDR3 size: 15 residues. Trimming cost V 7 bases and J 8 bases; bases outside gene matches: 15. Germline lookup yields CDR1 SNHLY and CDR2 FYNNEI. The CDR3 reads CASIYGTGSRGGYTF. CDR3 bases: TGTGCCAGCATCTACGGGACAGGATCTAGGGGGGGCTACACCTTC.

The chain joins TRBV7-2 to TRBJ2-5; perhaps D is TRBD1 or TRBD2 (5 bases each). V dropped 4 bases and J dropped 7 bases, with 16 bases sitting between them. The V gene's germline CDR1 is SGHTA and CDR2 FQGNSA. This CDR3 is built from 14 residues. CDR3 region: CASSSPGRGGTQYF. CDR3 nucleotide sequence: TGTGCCAGCAGCTCGCCGGGGCGAGGCGGGACCCAGTACTTC.

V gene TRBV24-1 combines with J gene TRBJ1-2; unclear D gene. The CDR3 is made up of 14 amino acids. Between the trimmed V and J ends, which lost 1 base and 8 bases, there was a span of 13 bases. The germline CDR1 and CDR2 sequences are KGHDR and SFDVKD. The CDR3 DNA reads TGTGCCACCAGTGATTTCCCGTCGGAGTCCGGCTACACCTTC. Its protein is CATSDFPSESGYTF.

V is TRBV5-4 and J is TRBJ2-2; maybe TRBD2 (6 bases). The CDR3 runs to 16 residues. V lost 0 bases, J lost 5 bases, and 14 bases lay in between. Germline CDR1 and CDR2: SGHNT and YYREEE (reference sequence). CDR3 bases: TGTGCCAGCAGCTTGGCCGGGGGAAGGGAAACCGGGGAGCTGTTTTTT. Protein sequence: CASSLAGGRETGELFF. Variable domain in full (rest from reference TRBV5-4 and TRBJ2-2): ETGVTQSPTHLIKTRGQQVTLRCSSQSGHNTVSWYQQALGQGPQFIFQYYREEENGRGNFPPRFSGLQFPNYSSELNVNALELDDSALYLCASSLAGGRETGELFFGEGSRLTVL.

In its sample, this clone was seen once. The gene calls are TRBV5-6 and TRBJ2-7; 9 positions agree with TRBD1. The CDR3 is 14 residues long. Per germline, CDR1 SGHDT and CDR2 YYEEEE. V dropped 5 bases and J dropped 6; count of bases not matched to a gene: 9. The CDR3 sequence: CASSFGTGISEQYF. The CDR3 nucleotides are TGTGCCAGCAGTTTCGGGACAGGGATCTCCGAGCAGTACTTC.

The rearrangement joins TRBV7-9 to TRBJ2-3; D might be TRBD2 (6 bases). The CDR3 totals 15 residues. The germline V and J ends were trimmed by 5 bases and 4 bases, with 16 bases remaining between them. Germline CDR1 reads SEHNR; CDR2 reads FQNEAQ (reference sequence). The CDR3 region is CASSQGTWGADTQYF. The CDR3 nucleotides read TGTGCCAGCAGCCAAGGGACCTGGGGGGCAGATACGCAGTATTTT. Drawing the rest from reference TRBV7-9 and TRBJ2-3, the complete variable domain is DTGVSQNPRHKITKRGQNVTFRCDPISEHNRLYWYRQTLGQGPEFLTYFQNEAQLEKSRLLSDRFSAERPKGSFSTLEIQRTEQGDSAMYLCASSQGTWGADTQYFGPGTRLTVL.

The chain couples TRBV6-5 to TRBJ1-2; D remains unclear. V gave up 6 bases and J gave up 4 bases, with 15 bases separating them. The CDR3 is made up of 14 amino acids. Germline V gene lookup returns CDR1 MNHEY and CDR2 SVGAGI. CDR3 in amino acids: CASSPNRAIYGYTF. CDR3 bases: TGTGCCAGCAGCCCAAATAGGGCTATCTATGGCTACACCTTC.

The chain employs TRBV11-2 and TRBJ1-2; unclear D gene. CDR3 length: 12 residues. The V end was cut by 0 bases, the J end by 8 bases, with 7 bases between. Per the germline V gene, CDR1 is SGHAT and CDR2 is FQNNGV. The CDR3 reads CASSLDLRGYTF. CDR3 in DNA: TGTGCCAGCAGCTTAGACTTGAGGGGCTACACCTTC.

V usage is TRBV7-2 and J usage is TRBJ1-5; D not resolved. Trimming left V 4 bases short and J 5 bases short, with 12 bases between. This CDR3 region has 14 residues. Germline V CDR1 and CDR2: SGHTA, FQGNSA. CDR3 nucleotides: TGTGCCAGCAGCTCCATGGGAAGCGATCAGCCCCAGCATTTT. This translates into CASSSMGSDQPQHF.

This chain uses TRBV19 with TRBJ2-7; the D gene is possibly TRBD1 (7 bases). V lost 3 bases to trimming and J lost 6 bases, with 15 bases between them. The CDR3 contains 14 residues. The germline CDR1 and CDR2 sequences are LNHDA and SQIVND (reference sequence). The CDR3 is CASSIRGGGIEQYF. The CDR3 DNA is TGTGCCAGTAGTATTAGAGGAGGGGGCATCGAGCAGTACTTC.

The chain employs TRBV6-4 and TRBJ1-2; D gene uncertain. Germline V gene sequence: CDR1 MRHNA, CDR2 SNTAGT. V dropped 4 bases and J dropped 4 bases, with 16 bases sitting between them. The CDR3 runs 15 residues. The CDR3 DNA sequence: TGTGCCAGCAGTGTCACTCCGGGTCCTCCCTATGGCTACACCTTC. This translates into CASSVTPGPPYGYTF.

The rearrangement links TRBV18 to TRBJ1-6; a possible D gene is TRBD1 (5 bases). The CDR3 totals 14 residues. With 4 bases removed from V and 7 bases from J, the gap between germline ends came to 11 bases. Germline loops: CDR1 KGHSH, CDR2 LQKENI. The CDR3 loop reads CASSLDRKNSPLHF. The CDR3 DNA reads TGTGCCAGCTCACTAGACAGAAAGAATTCACCCCTCCACTTT.

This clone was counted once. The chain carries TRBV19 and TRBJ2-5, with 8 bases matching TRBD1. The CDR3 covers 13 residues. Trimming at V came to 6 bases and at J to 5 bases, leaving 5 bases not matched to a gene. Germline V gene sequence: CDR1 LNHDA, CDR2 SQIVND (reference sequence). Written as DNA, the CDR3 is TGTGCCAGTAGCAGGGGGCGCGAGGAGACCCAGTACTTC. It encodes CASSRGREETQYF.

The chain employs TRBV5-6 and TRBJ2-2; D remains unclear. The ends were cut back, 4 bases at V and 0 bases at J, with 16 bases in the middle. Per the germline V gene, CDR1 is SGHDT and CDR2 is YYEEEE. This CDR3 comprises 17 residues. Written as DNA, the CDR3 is TGTGCCAGCAGCCCCACCGGTGTGGGGTCGAACACCGGGGAGCTGTTTTTT. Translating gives CASSPTGVGSNTGELFF.

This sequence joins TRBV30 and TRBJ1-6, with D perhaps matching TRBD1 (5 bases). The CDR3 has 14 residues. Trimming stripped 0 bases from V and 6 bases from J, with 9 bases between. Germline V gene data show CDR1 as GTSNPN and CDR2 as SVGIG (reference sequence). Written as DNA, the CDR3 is TGTGCCTGGAGTGTGAAGGGGCGTAATTCACCCCTCCACTTT. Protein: CAWSVKGRNSPLHF.